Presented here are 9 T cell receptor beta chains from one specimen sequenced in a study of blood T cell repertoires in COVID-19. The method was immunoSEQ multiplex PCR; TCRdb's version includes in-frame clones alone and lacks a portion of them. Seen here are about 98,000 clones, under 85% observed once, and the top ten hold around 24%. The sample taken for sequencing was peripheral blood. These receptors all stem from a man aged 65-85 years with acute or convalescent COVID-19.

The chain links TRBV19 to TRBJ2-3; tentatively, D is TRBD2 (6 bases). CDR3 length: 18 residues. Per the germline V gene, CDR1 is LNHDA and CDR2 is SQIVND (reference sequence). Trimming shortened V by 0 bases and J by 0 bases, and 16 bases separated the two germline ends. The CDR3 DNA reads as TGTGCCAGTAGTATAGATAGGGGAAGGGGAGGAAGCACAGATACGCAGTATTTT. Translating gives CASSIDRGRGGSTDTQYF.

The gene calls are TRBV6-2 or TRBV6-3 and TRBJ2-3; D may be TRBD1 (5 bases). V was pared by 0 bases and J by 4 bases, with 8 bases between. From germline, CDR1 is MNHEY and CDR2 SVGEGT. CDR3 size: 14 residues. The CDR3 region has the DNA TGTGCCAGCAGTTACTCGCTAGGGGCAGATACGCAGTATTTT. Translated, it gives CASSYSLGADTQYF.

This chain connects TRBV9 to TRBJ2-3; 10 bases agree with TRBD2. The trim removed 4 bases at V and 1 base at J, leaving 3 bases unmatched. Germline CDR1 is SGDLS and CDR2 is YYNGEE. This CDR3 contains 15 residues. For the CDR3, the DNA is TGTGCCAGCAGCTCGGGACTAGCGCGCACAGATACGCAGTATTTT. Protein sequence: CASSSGLARTDTQYF.

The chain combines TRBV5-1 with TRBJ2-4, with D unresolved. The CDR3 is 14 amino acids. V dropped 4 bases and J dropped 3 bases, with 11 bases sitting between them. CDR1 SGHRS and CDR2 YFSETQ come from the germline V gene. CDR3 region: CASSLQPGKNIQYF. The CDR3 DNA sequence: TGCGCCAGCAGCCTCCAACCGGGCAAAAACATTCAGTACTTC. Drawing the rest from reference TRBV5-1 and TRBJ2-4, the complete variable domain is KAGVTQTPRYLIKTRGQQVTLSCSPISGHRSVSWYQQTPGQGLQFLFEYFSETQRNKGNFPGRFSGRQFSNSRSEMNVSTLELGDSALYLCASSLQPGKNIQYFGAGTRLSVL.

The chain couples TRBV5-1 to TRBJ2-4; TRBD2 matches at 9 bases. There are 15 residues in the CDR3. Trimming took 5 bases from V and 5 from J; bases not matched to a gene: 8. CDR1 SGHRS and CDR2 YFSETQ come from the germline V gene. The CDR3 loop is CASSWIAGVENIQYF. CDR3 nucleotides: TGCGCCAGCAGTTGGATAGCGGGAGTTGAAAACATTCAGTACTTC.

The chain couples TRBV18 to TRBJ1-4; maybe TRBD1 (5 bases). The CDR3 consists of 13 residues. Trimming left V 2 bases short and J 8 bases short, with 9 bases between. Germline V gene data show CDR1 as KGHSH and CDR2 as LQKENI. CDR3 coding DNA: TGTGCCAGCTCACCAACAGGTCGAGAAAAACTGTTTTTT. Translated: CASSPTGREKLFF.

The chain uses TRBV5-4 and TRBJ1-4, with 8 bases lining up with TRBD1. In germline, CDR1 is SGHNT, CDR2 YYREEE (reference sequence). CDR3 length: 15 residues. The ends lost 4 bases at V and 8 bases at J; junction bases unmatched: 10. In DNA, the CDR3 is TGTGCCAGCAGCGCATCCGGGACAGGCTACGAAAAACTGTTTTTT. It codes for CASSASGTGYEKLFF.

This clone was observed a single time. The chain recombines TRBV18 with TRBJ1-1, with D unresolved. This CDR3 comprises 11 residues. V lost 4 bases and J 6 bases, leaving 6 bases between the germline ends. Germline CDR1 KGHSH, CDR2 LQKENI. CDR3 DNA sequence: TGTGCCAGCTCACTGAGGGCTGAAGCTTTCTTT. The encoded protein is CASSLRAEAFF.

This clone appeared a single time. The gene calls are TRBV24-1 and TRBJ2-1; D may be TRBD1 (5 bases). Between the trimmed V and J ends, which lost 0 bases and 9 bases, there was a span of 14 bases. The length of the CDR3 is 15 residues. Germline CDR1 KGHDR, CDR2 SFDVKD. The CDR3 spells CATSDLQRGESEQFF. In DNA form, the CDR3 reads TGTGCCACCAGTGATTTGCAAAGGGGTGAAAGTGAGCAGTTCTTC.